This TCR beta chain appears in the sequencing data of a study of T cell responses to AZD1222 COVID-19 vaccine. Profiled with immunoSEQ multiplex PCR; TCRdb holds only in-frame clones, not every one. In the table there are some 120,000 clones, roughly nine tenths of which are singletons. CDR3 size: 14 residues. The germline gives CDR1 MNHNS, CDR2 SASEGT. The V end was cut by 2 bases, the J end by 4 bases, with 11 bases between. The sequence was collected from an adult in good health. The input for sequencing was peripheral blood, taken on day 0 of AZD1222 vaccination. The V call is TRBV6-1, the J call TRBJ1-1; D gene ambiguous. The CDR3 DNA sequence: TGTGCCAGCAGTGAATGGGAAATCGGCACTGAAGCTTTCTTT. This codes for CASSEWEIGTEAFF.